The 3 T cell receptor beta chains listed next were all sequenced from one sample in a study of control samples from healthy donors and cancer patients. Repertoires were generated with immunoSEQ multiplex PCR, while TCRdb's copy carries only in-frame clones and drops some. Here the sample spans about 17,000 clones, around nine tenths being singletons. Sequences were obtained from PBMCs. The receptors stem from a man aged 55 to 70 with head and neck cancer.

The chain's CDR3 is CASSPGTGHGYGYTF. Here the CDR3 DNA reads TGTGCCAGCAGCCCGGGGACAGGGCACGGCTATGGCTACACCTTC. The chain has TRBV11-1 and TRBJ1-2; 9 bases are shared with TRBD1. The CDR3 runs 15 residues. V dropped 5 bases and J dropped 4; count of bases not matched to a gene: 8. Germline loops: CDR1 SGHAT, CDR2 FQDESV (reference sequence). The complete variable domain, with remaining parts taken from reference TRBV11-1 and TRBJ1-2, reads EAEVAQSPRYKITEKSQAVAFWCDPISGHATLYWYRQILGQGPELLVQFQDESVVDDSQLPKDRFSAERLKGVDSTLKIQPAELGDSAMYLCASSPGTGHGYGYTFGSGTRLTVV.

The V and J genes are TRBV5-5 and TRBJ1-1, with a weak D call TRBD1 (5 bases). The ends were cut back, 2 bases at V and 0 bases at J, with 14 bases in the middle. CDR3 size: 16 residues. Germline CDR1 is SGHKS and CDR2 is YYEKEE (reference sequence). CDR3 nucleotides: TGTGCCAGCAGCTTTGCTCGTGTACAGGTGAACACTGAAGCTTTCTTT. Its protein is CASSFARVQVNTEAFF.

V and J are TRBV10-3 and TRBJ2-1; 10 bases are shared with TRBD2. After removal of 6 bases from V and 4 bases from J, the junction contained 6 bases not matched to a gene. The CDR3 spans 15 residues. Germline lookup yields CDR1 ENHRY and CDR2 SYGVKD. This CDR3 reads CAISWPGLAYNEQFF. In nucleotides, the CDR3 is TGTGCCATCAGCTGGCCGGGACTAGCGTACAATGAGCAGTTCTTC.